The 15 T cell receptor beta chains given below trace back to one sample, sequenced in a study of OX40 agonist ivuxolimab in advanced cancers. Using immunoSEQ multiplex PCR, the repertoire was profiled, and TCRdb retains in-frame clones only, with some absent. This sample has more than 80,000 clones; just over 85% occur once, and the top ten carry around 1.8%. Specimen: CD4+ or CD8+ T cells sorted from blood, collected in a trial of the OX40 agonist ivuxolimab. The receptors here all came from an adult with an advanced solid tumor such as melanoma, head and neck, liver or kidney cancer.

In regard to this clone: This sample also contains other DNA sequences that code for the same CDR3. This chain connects TRBV5-1 to TRBJ2-7; 11 positions match TRBD2. There are 14 residues in the CDR3. With V trimmed by 3 bases and J by 3 bases, 2 bases remained unmatched. The germline V gene has CDR1 SGHRS and CDR2 YFSETQ. The DNA of the CDR3 is TGCGCCAGCAGCTCAGGGACTAGCGGCTACGAGCAGTACTTC. The encoded protein is CASSSGTSGYEQYF.

J is TRBJ2-7 and V is TRBV11-1; a weak D match, TRBD2 (6 bases). The V gene's germline CDR1 is SGHAT and CDR2 FQDESV (reference sequence). The V and J ends lost 4 bases and 9 bases respectively, with 13 bases between them. The CDR3 covers 12 residues. The CDR3 region is CASSSERAGQYF. The CDR3, as DNA: TGTGCCAGCAGCTCCGAGCGGGCAGGGCAGTACTTC.

Only a few counts were recorded for this clone. CDR3 nucleotide sequence: TGTGCCTGGAGTGTACAGGGTACAGATACGCAGTATTTT. It translates to CAWSVQGTDTQYF. The chain combines TRBV30 with TRBJ2-3; maybe TRBD1 (6 bases). CDR3 length: 13 amino acids. Germline CDR1 is GTSNPN and CDR2 is SVGIG (reference sequence). V lost 0 bases and J lost 3, with 7 bases in between.

This clone has a handful of counts. This rearrangement joins TRBV19 to TRBJ2-5; D perhaps matches TRBD2 (6 bases). Germline CDR1 is LNHDA and CDR2 is SQIVND (reference sequence). CDR3 length: 14 amino acids. The germline V and J ends were trimmed by 6 bases and 7 bases, with 18 bases remaining between them. The CDR3 sequence: CASSGTSTIVTQYF. The CDR3 region has the DNA TGTGCCAGTAGCGGAACTAGCACCATAGTGACCCAGTACTTC. The variable domain in full, with the rest retrieved from reference TRBV19 and TRBJ2-5, is DGGITQSPKYLFRKEGQNVTLSCEQNLNHDAMYWYRQDPGQGLRLIYYSQIVNDFQKGDIAEGYSVSREKKESFPLTVTSAQKNPTAFYLCASSGTSTIVTQYFGPGTRLLVL.

The chain uses TRBV28 and TRBJ2-7, with TRBD2 matching 15 bases. From germline, CDR1 is MDHEN and CDR2 SYDVKM. The CDR3 sequence is 18 residues long. The trim removed 3 bases at V and 4 bases at J, leaving 10 bases unmatched. The CDR3 spells CASSFQFGLAGGIYEQYF. The CDR3 bases are TGTGCCAGCAGTTTTCAGTTTGGACTAGCGGGAGGGATATACGAGCAGTACTTC.

The genes are TRBV30 and TRBJ1-2, with D possibly being TRBD1 (6 bases). The CDR3 length is 13 residues. The germline V gene encodes CDR1 GTSNPN and CDR2 SVGIG (reference sequence). V was clipped by 0 bases and J by 6 bases, with 11 bases between them. The chain's CDR3 is CAWSVDRLDGYTF. DNA of the CDR3: TGTGCCTGGAGTGTAGACAGGCTGGATGGCTACACCTTC.

V and J are TRBV7-6 and TRBJ2-2, with 10 positions matching TRBD2. V shed 7 bases and J 4 bases; nucleotides not matched to a gene: 9. Germline assignment: CDR1 SGHVS and CDR2 FNYEAQ. The CDR3 length is 16 residues. The CDR3 here is CASTPASGSSTGELFF. CDR3 nucleotides: TGTGCCAGCACCCCGGCTAGCGGGAGTTCCACCGGGGAGCTGTTTTTT.

This clone is a singleton in its sample. The DNA for the CDR3 is TGCAGCGTTGATCGGGTCGGAGGGTCCTACAATGAGCAGTTCTTC. Its protein product is CSVDRVGGSYNEQFF. The chain carries TRBV29-1 and TRBJ2-1; weak D call: TRBD2 (6 bases). Germline-derived CDR1 and CDR2 are SQVTM and ANQGSEA. This CDR3 spans 15 amino acids. Trimming shortened V by 3 bases and J by 1 base, and 13 bases separated the two germline ends.

The count of this clone is one. This sequence joins TRBV27 and TRBJ2-6, with D perhaps matching TRBD1 (6 bases). The germline V gene has CDR1 MNHEY and CDR2 SMNVEV (reference sequence). The CDR3 totals 14 residues. Trimming stripped 5 bases from V and 3 bases from J, with 8 bases between. CDR3 residues: CASSNRVGANVLTF. In DNA form, the CDR3 reads TGTGCCAGCAGTAACAGGGTTGGGGCCAACGTCCTGACTTTC.

The chain couples TRBV5-6 to TRBJ2-5; D is ambiguous. Germline V gives CDR1 SGHDT, CDR2 YYEEEE. CDR3 size: 11 residues. V was pared by 4 bases and J by 5 bases, with 6 bases between. CDR3 region: CASSREETQYF. The CDR3 nucleotides read TGTGCCAGCAGCCGAGAGGAGACCCAGTACTTC.

This clone has just one count. The chain has TRBV5-5 and TRBJ2-5, with TRBD2 as a possible D gene (5 bases). Between the trimmed V and J ends, which lost 0 bases and 5 bases, there was a span of 8 bases. The germline V gene encodes CDR1 SGHKS and CDR2 YYEKEE (reference sequence). The CDR3 is 13 amino acids. CDR3 in amino acids: CASSLGGMETQYF. The CDR3 coding sequence is TGTGCCAGCAGCTTGGGAGGGATGGAGACCCAGTACTTC.

On this clone: A junction end diverges from the germline sequence, so it may reflect a read error. The chain's CDR3 is CASGRDRAPSDF. The CDR3 DNA sequence: TGTGCCAGCGGCCGGGACCGGGCCCCCAGCGACTTC. The rearrangement uses TRBV2 and TRBJ1-2; D perhaps matches TRBD1 (5 bases). The length of the CDR3 is 12 residues. Per germline, CDR1 SNHLY and CDR2 FYNNEI.

The chain carries TRBV5-1 and TRBJ2-1; 11 positions agree with TRBD2. J was trimmed by 7 bases and V by 0 bases; bases with no gene match: 9. The germline V gene has CDR1 SGHRS and CDR2 YFSETQ. The CDR3 length is 17 residues. CDR3: CASSLGTLAGVYNEQFF. In nucleotides, the CDR3 is TGCGCCAGCAGCTTGGGGACACTAGCGGGAGTTTATAATGAGCAGTTCTTC.

The rearrangement links TRBV29-1 to TRBJ2-1, with 10 nucleotides matching TRBD2. The CDR3 covers 16 residues. Germline CDR1 is SQVTM and CDR2 is ANQGSEA. V gave up 4 bases and J gave up 6 bases; unmatched junction bases: 12. The CDR3 protein is CSVGTSGPTWRNEQFF. The CDR3 bases are TGCAGCGTTGGGACTAGCGGCCCCACCTGGCGCAATGAGCAGTTCTTC.

DNA for the CDR3: TGTGCCAGCAGTGAGAGTTTCCTGGGGGAAAAACTGTTTTTT. It translates to CASSESFLGEKLFF. The V gene is TRBV2, the J gene TRBJ1-4; D gene ambiguous. Germline CDR1 SNHLY, CDR2 FYNNEI. The CDR3 extends over 14 amino acids. Trimming took off 3 bases at V and 8 bases at J, with 13 bases between the two ends.